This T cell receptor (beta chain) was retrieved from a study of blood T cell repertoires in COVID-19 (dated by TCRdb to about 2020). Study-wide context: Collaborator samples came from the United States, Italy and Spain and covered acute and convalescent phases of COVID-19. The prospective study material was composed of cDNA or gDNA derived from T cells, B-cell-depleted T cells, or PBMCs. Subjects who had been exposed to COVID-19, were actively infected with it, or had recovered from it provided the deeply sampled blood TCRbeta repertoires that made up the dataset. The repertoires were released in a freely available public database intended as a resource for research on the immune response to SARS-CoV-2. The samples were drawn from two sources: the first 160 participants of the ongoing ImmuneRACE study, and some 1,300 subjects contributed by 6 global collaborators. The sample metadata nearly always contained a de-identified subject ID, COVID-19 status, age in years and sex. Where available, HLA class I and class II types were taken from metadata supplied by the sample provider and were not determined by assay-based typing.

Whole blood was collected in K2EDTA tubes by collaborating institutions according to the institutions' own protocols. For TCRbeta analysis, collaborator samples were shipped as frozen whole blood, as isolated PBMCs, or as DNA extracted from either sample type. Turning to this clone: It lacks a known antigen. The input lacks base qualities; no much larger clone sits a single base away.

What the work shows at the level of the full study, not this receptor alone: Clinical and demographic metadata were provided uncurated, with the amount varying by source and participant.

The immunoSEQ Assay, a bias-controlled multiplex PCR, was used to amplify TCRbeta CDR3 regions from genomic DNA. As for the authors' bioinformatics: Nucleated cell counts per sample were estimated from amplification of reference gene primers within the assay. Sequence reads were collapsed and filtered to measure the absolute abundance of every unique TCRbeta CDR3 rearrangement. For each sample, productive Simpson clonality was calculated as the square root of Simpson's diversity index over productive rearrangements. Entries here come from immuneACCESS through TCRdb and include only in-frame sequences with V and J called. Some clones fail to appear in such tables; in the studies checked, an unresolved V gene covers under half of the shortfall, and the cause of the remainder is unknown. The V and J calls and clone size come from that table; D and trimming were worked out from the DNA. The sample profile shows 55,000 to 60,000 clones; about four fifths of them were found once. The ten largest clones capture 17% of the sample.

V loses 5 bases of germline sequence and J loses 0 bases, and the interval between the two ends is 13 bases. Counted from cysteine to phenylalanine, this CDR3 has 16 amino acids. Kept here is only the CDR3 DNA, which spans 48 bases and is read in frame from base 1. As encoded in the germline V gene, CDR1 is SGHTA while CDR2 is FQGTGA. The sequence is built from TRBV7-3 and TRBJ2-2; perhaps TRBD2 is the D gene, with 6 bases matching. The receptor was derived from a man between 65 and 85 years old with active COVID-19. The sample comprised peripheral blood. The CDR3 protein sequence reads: CASSTRGTSNTGELFF. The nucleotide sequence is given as TGTGCCAGCAGCACCCGGGGGACTTCGAACACCGGGGAGCTGTTTTTT.